The next 6 T cell receptor beta chains were all read from a single sample in a study of blood T cell repertoires in COVID-19. Libraries were prepared by immunoSEQ multiplex PCR; TCRdb keeps only in-frame clonotypes and omits some of them. The data show 400,000 to 450,000 clones, roughly 89% seen once. The sample consisted of peripheral blood. The source is a woman aged 25 to 39 with active or convalescent COVID-19.

V gene TRBV5-1 combines with J gene TRBJ2-1, with TRBD1 identical over 12 bases. The CDR3 is made up of 19 amino acids. Germline lookup yields CDR1 SGHRS and CDR2 YFSETQ. Losses at the gene ends were 4 bases for V and 0 bases for J; bases not matched to a gene: 11. The CDR3 reads CASSLGTGGSLSSYNEQFF. CDR3 nucleotide sequence: TGCGCCAGCAGCCTCGGGACAGGGGGCTCCTTGAGCTCCTACAATGAGCAGTTCTTC.

J is TRBJ2-7 and V is TRBV4-1; D gene uncertain. The CDR3 consists of 13 residues. CDR1 and CDR2 from the germline V gene are MGHRA and YSYEKL. The V and J ends lost 0 bases and 4 bases respectively, with 7 bases between them. CDR3 residues: CASSQEREYEQYF. CDR3 bases: TGCGCCAGCAGCCAAGAACGCGAGTACGAGCAGTACTTC.

This rearrangement joins TRBV7-9 to TRBJ2-1; 7 bases fit TRBD2. Germline values: CDR1 SEHNR, CDR2 FQNEAQ (reference sequence). This CDR3 contains 15 residues. The trim removed 2 bases at V and 10 bases at J, leaving 11 bases unmatched. In nucleotides, the CDR3 is TGTGCCAGCAGCTTACAGGAAGGCGGGAGAAGCGAGCAGTTCTTC. As protein: CASSLQEGGRSEQFF. The entire variable domain, with the rest obtained from reference TRBV7-9 and TRBJ2-1, is as follows: DTGVSQNPRHKITKRGQNVTFRCDPISEHNRLYWYRQTLGQGPEFLTYFQNEAQLEKSRLLSDRFSAERPKGSFSTLEIQRTEQGDSAMYLCASSLQEGGRSEQFFGPGTRLTVL.

The chain is built from TRBV7-8 and TRBJ1-5; 7 nucleotides line up with TRBD1. The V gene's germline CDR1 is SGHVS and CDR2 FQNEAQ. This CDR3 spans 14 amino acids. The V segment lost 5 bases and the J segment 4 bases; nucleotides outside the gene matches: 5. CDR3 loop: CASSLTGRNQPQHF. CDR3 coding DNA: TGTGCCAGCAGCCTGACAGGGAGGAATCAGCCCCAGCATTTT.

The V call is TRBV2, the J call TRBJ2-7; 9 bases align to TRBD2. V trimming: 0 bases; J trimming: 8 bases; junction bases outside the gene matches: 5. Germline V CDR1 and CDR2: SNHLY, FYNNEI. The CDR3 is made up of 14 amino acids. CDR3 loop: CASSEAGSGGQQYF. The DNA of the CDR3 is TGTGCCAGCAGTGAAGCAGGTAGCGGGGGTCAGCAGTACTTC. Complete variable domain (other parts from reference TRBV2 and TRBJ2-7): EPEVTQTPSHQVTQMGQEVILRCVPISNHLYFYWYRQILGQKVEFLVSFYNNEISEKSEIFDDQFSVERPDGSNFTLKIRSTKLEDSAMYFCASSEAGSGGQQYFGPGTRLTVT.

This chain joins TRBV7-6 and TRBJ1-1; D uncertain. The CDR3 consists of 14 residues. Per germline, CDR1 SGHVS and CDR2 FNYEAQ. The V and J ends lost 0 bases and 2 bases respectively, with 7 bases between them. The CDR3 spells CASSLAGSNTEAFF. The DNA of the CDR3 is TGTGCCAGCAGCTTAGCGGGCAGCAACACTGAAGCTTTCTTT.